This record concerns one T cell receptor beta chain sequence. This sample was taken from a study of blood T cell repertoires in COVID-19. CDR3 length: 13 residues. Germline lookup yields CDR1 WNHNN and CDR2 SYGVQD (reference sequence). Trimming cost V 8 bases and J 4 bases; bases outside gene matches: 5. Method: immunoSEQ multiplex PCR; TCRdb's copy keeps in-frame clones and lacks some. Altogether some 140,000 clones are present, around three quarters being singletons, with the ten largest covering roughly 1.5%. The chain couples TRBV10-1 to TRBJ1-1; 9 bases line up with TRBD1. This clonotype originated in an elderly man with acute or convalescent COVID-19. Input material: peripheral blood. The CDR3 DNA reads TGCGCCAGCGAGGGACAGGGCGGCACTGAAGCTTTCTTT. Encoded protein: CASEGQGGTEAFF.